The next 12 T cell receptor beta chains were all read from a single sample in a study of post-analysis software for immune sequencing data. Study-level findings and limits: Included in a set of a few TRBV segments more frequent in patients than controls were TRBV5-6, TRBV5-1 and TRBV20-1.

These receptors' antigens are unknown. Unique molecular identifiers had been added to the TCR beta cDNA libraries. One entry per CDR3 protein results from TCRdb running MiXCR on the PCR reads. Of 650,000 to 850,000 distinct CDR3 sequences in the sample, 53% were seen once. Specimen: blood. The receptor set was obtained from a girl between 5 and 17 years old with multiple sclerosis.

The gene calls are TRBV5-1 and TRBJ2-7; TRBD1 might be the D (6 bases). The CDR3 covers 14 residues. Germline CDR1 is SGHRS and CDR2 is YFSETQ. Between the trimmed V and J ends, which lost 0 bases and 6 bases, there was a span of 13 bases. The CDR3 nucleotides read TGCGCCAGCAGCTTGGACGGACAGAGAACCGAGCAGTACTTC. Translated, it gives CASSLDGQRTEQYF.

The chain joins TRBV20-1 to TRBJ2-3; D gene uncertain. The CDR3 totals 14 residues. Germline lookup yields CDR1 DFQATT and CDR2 SNEGSKA (reference sequence). Between the trimmed V and J ends, which lost 2 bases and 6 bases, there was a span of 15 bases. CDR3 amino acids: CSARKSLRADTQYF. The CDR3 DNA sequence: TGCAGTGCTAGAAAATCCCTTCGCGCGGATACGCAGTATTTT.

The sample holds one count of this clonotype. The genes are TRBV9 and TRBJ2-3; D uncertain. The ends were cut back, 0 bases at V and 0 bases at J, with 11 bases in the middle. In germline, CDR1 is SGDLS, CDR2 YYNGEE. This CDR3 has 16 residues. The CDR3 region has the DNA TGTGCCAGCAGCGTAGAGGCGGCAGCCAGCACAGATACGCAGTATTTT. It codes for CASSVEAAASTDTQYF. The variable domain in full, with the rest retrieved from reference TRBV9 and TRBJ2-3, is DSGVTQTPKHLITATGQRVTLRCSPRSGDLSVYWYQQSLDQGLQFLIQYYNGEERAKGNILERFSAQQFPDLHSELNLSSLELGDSALYFCASSVEAAASTDTQYFGPGTRLTVL.

The V and J genes are TRBV7-2 and TRBJ2-6; no reliable D call. Germline CDR1 is SGHTA and CDR2 is FQGNSA. The CDR3 runs 12 residues. V lost 5 bases to trimming and J lost 6 bases, with 5 bases between them. DNA for the CDR3: TGTGCCAGCAGCCCCCCGGCCAACGTCCTGACTTTC. Translation gives CASSPPANVLTF. Full variable domain (remainder filled in from reference TRBV7-2 and TRBJ2-6): GAGVSQSPSNKVTEKGKDVELRCDPISGHTALYWYRQSLGQGLEFLIYFQGNSAPDKSGLPSDRFSAERTGGSVSTLTIQRTQQEDSAVYLCASSPPANVLTFGAGSRLTVL.

This clonotype was picked up a small number of times. The V call is TRBV27, the J call TRBJ2-7; a possible D gene is TRBD2 (5 bases). Germline CDR1 and CDR2: MNHEY and SMNVEV (reference sequence). V was clipped by 3 bases and J by 3 bases, with 12 bases between them. The CDR3 is 14 residues long. CDR3 in amino acids: CASSLRGRNYEQYF. The CDR3 bases are TGTGCCAGCAGTTTGCGAGGGAGAAACTACGAGCAGTACTTC.

V and J are TRBV29-1 and TRBJ2-7; TRBD1 aligns across 7 bases. The CDR3 spans 15 residues. With V trimmed by 2 bases and J by 0 bases, 7 bases remained unmatched. CDR1 and CDR2 from the germline V gene are SQVTM and ANQGSEA. The CDR3 nucleotides are TGCAGCGTTGAAACGGGACAGACAAGCTCCTACGAGCAGTACTTC. Protein product: CSVETGQTSSYEQYF.

The chain combines TRBV7-6 with TRBJ2-5; TRBD1 matches at 7 bases. The V and J ends lost 5 bases and 6 bases, in that order; junction bases with no gene match: 6. Germline loops: CDR1 SGHVS, CDR2 FNYEAQ. The CDR3 loop spans 13 amino acids. CDR3 DNA sequence: TGTGCCAGCAGCACACAGGGGCAGAAGACCCAGTACTTC. This sequence encodes CASSTQGQKTQYF.

Only a few counts were recorded for this clonotype. The chain employs TRBV5-1 and TRBJ2-7; 14 bases map to TRBD2. V was clipped by 4 bases and J by 3 bases; unmatched bases: 12. The length of the CDR3 is 18 residues. From germline, CDR1 is SGHRS and CDR2 YFSETQ. CDR3 DNA sequence: TGCGCCAGCAGCCCAGGGACTAGCGGGAGACCGTCACGCTACGAGCAGTACTTC. This translates into CASSPGTSGRPSRYEQYF.

The gene calls are TRBV20-1 and TRBJ2-7; 10 positions agree with TRBD1. The CDR3 is 16 residues long. Unmatched junction bases numbered 11, after V lost 6 bases and J lost 0 bases. From germline, CDR1 is DFQATT and CDR2 SNEGSKA (reference sequence). The CDR3 loop is CSAIPYGTGASYEQYF. CDR3 nucleotides: TGCAGTGCCATCCCCTATGGGACAGGGGCCTCCTACGAGCAGTACTTC.

This clonotype has just a few counts. The J gene is TRBJ1-5, the V gene TRBV5-1, with no clear D. CDR3 length: 15 amino acids. V was cut by 0 bases and J by 6 bases, with 13 bases left in between. CDR1 is SGHRS, CDR2 YFSETQ, per germline. CDR3 bases: TGCGCCAGCAGCTTGGATGGCCCGGAGGGTCAGCCCCAGCATTTT. This codes for CASSLDGPEGQPQHF.

This sequence joins TRBV20-1 and TRBJ2-5; 10 nucleotides agree with TRBD2. There are 16 residues in the CDR3. CDR1 and CDR2 from the germline V gene are DFQATT and SNEGSKA (reference sequence). V lost 1 base to trimming and J lost 4 bases; unmatched junction nucleotides: 9. CDR3 coding DNA: TGCAGTGCTAGAGGACCCAGCGGGAGGGCCCTAGAGACCCAGTACTTC. It specifies CSARGPSGRALETQYF.

This clonotype was counted between two and nine times. The rearrangement links TRBV20-1 to TRBJ2-1; 11 nucleotides match TRBD2. Germline trimming cut 6 bases from V and 3 bases from J; bases unmatched to any gene: 10. The germline gives CDR1 DFQATT, CDR2 SNEGSKA (reference sequence). This CDR3 has 16 amino acids. CDR3 DNA: TGCAGTGCCCCAAGGGCTAGCGGGGGGCACTACAATGAGCAGTTCTTC. Protein product: CSAPRASGGHYNEQFF.